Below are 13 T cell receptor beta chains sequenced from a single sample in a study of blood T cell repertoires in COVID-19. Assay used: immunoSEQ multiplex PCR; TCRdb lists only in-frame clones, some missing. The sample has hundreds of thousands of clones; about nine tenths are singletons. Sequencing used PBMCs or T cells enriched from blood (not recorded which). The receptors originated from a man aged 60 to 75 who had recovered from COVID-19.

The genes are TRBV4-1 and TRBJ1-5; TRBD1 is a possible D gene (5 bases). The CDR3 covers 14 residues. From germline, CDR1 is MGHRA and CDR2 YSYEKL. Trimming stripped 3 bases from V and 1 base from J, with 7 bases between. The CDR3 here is CASSQGQSNQPQHF. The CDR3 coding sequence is TGCGCCAGCAGCCAGGGGCAGAGCAATCAGCCCCAGCATTTT.

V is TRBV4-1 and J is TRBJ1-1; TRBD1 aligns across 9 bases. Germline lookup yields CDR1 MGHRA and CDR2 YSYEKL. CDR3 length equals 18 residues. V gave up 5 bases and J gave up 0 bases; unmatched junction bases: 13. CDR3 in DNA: TGCGCCAGCAGCGGACAGGGGCCAAGCTCGCCGATGAACACTGAAGCTTTCTTT. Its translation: CASSGQGPSSPMNTEAFF.

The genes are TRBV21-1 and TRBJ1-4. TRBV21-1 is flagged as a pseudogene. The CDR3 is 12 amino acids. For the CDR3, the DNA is TGTGCCAGCAGCAAAAATCGGGAGGAACTGTTTTTT. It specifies CASSKNREELFF.

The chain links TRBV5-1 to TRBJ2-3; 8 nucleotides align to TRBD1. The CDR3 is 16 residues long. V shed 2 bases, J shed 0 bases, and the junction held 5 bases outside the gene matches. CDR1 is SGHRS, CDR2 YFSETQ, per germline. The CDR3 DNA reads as TGCGCCAGCAGCTTACAGGGGGGATATAGCACAGATACGCAGTATTTT. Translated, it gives CASSLQGGYSTDTQYF. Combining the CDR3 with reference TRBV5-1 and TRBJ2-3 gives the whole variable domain KAGVTQTPRYLIKTRGQQVTLSCSPISGHRSVSWYQQTPGQGLQFLFEYFSETQRNKGNFPGRFSGRQFSNSRSEMNVSTLELGDSALYLCASSLQGGYSTDTQYFGPGTRLTVL.

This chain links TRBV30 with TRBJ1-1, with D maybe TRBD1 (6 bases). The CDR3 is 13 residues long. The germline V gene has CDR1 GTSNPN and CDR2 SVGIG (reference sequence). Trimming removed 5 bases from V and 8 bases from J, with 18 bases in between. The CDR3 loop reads CAWGTGITVEAFF. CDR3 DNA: TGTGCCTGGGGAACAGGGATTACAGTGGAAGCTTTCTTT.

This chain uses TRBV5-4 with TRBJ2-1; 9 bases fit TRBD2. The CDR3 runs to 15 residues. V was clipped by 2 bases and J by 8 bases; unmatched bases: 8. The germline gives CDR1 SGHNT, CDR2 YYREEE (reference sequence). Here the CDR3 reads CASSFAGGQKDEQFF. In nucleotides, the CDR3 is TGTGCCAGCAGCTTTGCGGGAGGGCAGAAGGATGAGCAGTTCTTC.

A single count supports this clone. The CDR3 DNA is TGTGCCTGGAGTGACAGGGGAAACGAGCAGTACTTC. Translating it yields CAWSDRGNEQYF. This chain joins TRBV30 and TRBJ2-7; 7 bases are shared with TRBD1. The CDR3 sequence is 12 residues long. Germline CDR1 GTSNPN, CDR2 SVGIG (reference sequence). The J segment lost 5 bases and the V segment lost 1 base, leaving 2 bases of the junction unmatched.

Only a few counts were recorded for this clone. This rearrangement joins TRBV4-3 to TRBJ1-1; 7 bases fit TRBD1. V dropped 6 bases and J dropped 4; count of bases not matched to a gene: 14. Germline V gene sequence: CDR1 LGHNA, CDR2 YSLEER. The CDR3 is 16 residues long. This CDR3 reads CASRIVDRVGVTEAFF. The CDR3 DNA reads TGCGCCAGCAGGATCGTAGACAGGGTGGGTGTCACTGAAGCTTTCTTT.

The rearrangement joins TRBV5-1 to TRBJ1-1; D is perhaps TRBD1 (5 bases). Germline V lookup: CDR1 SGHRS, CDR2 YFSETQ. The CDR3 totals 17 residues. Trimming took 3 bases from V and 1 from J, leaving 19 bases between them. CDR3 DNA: TGCGCCAGCAGCTCTACCCCGTTGGGGCCGAGGAACACTGAAGCTTTCTTT. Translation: CASSSTPLGPRNTEAFF.

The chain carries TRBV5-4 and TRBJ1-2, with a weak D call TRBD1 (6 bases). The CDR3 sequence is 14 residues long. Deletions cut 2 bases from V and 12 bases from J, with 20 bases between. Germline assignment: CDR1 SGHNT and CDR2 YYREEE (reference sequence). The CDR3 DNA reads TGTGCCAGCAGCTTATGGCAGGGGATGATGGTGAACACCTTC. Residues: CASSLWQGMMVNTF. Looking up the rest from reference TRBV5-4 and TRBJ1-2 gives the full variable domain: ETGVTQSPTHLIKTRGQQVTLRCSSQSGHNTVSWYQQALGQGPQFIFQYYREEENGRGNFPPRFSGLQFPNYSSELNVNALELDDSALYLCASSLWQGMMVNTFGSGTRLTVV.

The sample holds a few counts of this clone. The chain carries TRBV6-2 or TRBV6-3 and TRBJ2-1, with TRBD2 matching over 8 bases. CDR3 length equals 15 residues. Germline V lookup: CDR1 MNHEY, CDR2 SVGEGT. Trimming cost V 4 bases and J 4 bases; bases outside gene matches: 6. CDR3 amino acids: CASSSQRGLYNEQFF. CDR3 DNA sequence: TGTGCCAGCAGTTCGCAGCGGGGGCTTTACAATGAGCAGTTCTTC.

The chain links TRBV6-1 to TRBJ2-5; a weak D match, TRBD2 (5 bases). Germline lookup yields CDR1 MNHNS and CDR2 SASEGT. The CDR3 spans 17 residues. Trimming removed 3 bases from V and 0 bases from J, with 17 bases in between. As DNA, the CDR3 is TGTGCCAGCAGTGACCCCCGAGGGCTGAAATACCAAGAGACCCAGTACTTC. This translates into CASSDPRGLKYQETQYF.

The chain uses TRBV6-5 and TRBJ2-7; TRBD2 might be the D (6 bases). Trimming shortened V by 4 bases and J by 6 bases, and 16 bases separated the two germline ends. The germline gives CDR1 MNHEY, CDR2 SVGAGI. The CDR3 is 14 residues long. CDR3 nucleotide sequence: TGTGCCAGCAGTTCCACGACTAGAGGGAGCGAGCAGTACTTC. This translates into CASSSTTRGSEQYF.